This note documents a single T cell receptor beta chain sequence. The record originates from a study of cytomegalovirus exposure and HLA in healthy donors. Across the study: HLA-typed donors were the source of approximately 85 million unique TCRs, which an early data release held.

V lost 6 bases to trimming and J lost 4 bases; unmatched junction nucleotides: 9. CDR3 length equals 16 residues. Germline CDR1 is MNHEY and CDR2 is SMNVEV (reference sequence). The PCR used 60 Vbeta and 13 Jbeta primers. Some clones are missing from TCRdb's copy, which holds only in-frame ones; the method was immunoSEQ multiplex PCR. Found here are 150,000 to 200,000 clones, around 78% of them singletons; the top ten hold over 10%. The chain joins TRBV27 to TRBJ1-5; 10 bases map to TRBD1. The TCR originated in a woman aged 45 to 65 in good health and CMV-seropositive. Sample: PBMCs. The DNA of the CDR3 is TGTGCCAGCAGCTTAACAGGACAGGGGGGAAATCAGCCCCAGCATTTT. Translated, it gives CASSLTGQGGNQPQHF.